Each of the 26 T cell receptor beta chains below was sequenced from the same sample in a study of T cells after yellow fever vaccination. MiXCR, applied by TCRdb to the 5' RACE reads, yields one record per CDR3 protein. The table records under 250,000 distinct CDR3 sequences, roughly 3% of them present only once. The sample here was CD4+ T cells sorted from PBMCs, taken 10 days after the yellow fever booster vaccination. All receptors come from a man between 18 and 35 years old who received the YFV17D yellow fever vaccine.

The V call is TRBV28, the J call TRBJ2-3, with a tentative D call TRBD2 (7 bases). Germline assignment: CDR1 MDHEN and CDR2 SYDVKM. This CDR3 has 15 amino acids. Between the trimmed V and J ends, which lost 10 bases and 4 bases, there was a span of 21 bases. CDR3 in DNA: TGTGCCACCCTGTTTGGGGCGGGGGCCCCAGATACGCAGTATTTT. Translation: CATLFGAGAPDTQYF.

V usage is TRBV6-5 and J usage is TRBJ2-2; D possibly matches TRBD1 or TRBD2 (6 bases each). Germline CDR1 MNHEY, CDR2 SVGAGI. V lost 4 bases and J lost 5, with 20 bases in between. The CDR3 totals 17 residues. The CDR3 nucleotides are TGTGCCAGCAGTTCCCTCACGGGGGCCCCGGGTACCGGGGAGCTGTTTTTT. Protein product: CASSSLTGAPGTGELFF.

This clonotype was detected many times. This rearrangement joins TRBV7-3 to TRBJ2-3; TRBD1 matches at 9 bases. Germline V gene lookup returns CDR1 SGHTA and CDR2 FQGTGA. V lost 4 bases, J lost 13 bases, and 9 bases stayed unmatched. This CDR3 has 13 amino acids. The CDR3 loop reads CASSSIQGAKEYF. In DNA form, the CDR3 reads TGTGCCAGCAGCTCAATACAGGGGGCGAAGGAGTATTTT.

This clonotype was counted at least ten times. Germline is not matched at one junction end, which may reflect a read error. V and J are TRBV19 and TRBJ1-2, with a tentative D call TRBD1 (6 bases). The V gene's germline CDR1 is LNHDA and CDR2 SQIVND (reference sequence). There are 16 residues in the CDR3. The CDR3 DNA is TGTGCCAGTAGTCTAGAGGGACACTTGGAAACCTATGGCTACACCTTC. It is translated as CASSLEGHLETYGYTF.

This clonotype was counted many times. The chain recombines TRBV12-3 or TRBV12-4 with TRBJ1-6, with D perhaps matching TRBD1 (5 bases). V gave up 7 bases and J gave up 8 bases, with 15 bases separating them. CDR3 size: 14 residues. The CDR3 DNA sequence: TGTGCCAGCACCGGGGGGACGGGGCATTCACCCCTCCACTTT. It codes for CASTGGTGHSPLHF.

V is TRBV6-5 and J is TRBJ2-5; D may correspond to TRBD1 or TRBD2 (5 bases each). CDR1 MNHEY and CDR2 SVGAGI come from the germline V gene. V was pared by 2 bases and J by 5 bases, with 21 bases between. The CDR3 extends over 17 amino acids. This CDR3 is CASSYRYRSPGAETQYF. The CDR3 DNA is TGTGCCAGCAGTTACCGTTACCGGTCCCCCGGGGCGGAGACCCAGTACTTC.

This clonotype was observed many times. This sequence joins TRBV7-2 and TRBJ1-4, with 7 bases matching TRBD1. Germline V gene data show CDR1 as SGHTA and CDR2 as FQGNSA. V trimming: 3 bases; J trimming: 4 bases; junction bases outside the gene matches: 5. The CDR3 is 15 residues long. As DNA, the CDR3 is TGTGCCAGCAGCTTTAGGGGGCCCTTTAATGAAAAACTGTTTTTT. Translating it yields CASSFRGPFNEKLFF.

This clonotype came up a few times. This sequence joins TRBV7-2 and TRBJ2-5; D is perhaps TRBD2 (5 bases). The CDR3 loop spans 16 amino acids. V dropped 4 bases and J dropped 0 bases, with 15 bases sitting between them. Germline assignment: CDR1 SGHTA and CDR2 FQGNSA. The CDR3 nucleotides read TGTGCCAGCAGCTCAGCGTGGAGGTCGTACCAAGAGACCCAGTACTTC. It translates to CASSSAWRSYQETQYF.

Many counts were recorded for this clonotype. The CDR3 region has the DNA TGCGCCAGCAGCCACCCGGGACAGCTGAATTCACCCCTCCACTTT. Its protein is CASSHPGQLNSPLHF. This chain uses TRBV4-3 with TRBJ1-6; 7 bases align to TRBD1. Per germline, CDR1 LGHNA and CDR2 YSLEER. The CDR3 spans 15 residues. The trim removed 3 bases at V and 7 bases at J, leaving 6 bases unmatched.

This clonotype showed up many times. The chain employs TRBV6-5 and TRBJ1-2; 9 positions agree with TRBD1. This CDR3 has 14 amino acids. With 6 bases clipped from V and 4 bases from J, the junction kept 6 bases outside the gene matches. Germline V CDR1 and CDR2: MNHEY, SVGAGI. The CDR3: CASSTGTGIYGYTF. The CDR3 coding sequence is TGTGCCAGCAGCACCGGGACAGGGATCTATGGCTACACCTTC.

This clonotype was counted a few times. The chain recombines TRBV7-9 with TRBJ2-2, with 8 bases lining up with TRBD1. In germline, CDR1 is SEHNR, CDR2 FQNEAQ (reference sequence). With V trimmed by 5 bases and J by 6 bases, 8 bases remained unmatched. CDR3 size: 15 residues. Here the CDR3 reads CASSGDRSVSGELFF. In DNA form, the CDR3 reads TGTGCCAGCAGCGGGGACAGGAGTGTATCCGGGGAGCTGTTTTTT.

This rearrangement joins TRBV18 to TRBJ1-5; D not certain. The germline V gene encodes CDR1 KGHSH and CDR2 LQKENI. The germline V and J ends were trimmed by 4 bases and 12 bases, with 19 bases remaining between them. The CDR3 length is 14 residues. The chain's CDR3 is CASSLPPPGVVQHF. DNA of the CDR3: TGTGCCAGCTCACTCCCTCCGCCCGGTGTAGTCCAGCATTTT.

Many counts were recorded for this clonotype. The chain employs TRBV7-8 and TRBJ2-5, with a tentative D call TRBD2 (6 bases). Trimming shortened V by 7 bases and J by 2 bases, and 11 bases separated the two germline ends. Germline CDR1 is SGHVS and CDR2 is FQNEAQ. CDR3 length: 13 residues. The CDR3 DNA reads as TGTGCCAGCACGCGGGGATTACAAGAGACCCAGTACTTC. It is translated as CASTRGLQETQYF.

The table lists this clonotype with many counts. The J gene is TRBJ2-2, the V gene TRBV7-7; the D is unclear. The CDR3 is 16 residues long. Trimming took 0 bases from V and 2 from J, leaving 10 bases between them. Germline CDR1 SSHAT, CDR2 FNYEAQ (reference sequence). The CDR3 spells CASSLARPDNTGELFF. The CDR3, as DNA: TGTGCCAGCAGCTTAGCGCGTCCAGATAACACCGGGGAGCTGTTTTTT.

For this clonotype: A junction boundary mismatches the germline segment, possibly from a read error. CDR3: CASRIGGGHNEQFF. The CDR3 nucleotides are TGTGCCAGTAGGATAGGGGGGGGACACAATGAGCAGTTCTTC. The V and J genes are TRBV19 and TRBJ2-1, with a possible D match to TRBD2 (7 bases). CDR3 length equals 14 residues. Looked up from germline, CDR1 is LNHDA and CDR2 is SQIVND (reference sequence). The complete variable domain, with remaining parts taken from reference TRBV19 and TRBJ2-1, reads DGGITQSPKYLFRKEGQNVTLSCEQNLNHDAMYWYRQDPGQGLRLIYYSQIVNDFQKGDIAEGYSVSREKKESFPLTVTSAQKNPTAFYLCASRIGGGHNEQFFGPGTRLTVL.

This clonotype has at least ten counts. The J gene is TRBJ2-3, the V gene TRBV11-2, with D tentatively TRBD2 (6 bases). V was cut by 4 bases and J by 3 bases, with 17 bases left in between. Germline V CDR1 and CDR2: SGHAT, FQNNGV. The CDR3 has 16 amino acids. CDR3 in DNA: TGTGCCAGCAGCTCGGGTGCAATTAGCGGAACAGATACGCAGTATTTT. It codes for CASSSGAISGTDTQYF.

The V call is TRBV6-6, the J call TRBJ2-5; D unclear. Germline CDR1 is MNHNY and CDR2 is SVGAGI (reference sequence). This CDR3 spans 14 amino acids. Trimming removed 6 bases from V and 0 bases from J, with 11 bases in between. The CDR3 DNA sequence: TGTGCCAGCAGCCTCCAACCAGACCAAGAGACCCAGTACTTC. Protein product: CASSLQPDQETQYF.

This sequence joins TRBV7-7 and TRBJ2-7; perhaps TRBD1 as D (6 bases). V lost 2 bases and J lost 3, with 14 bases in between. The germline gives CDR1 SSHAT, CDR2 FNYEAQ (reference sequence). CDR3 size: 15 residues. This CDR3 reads CASSLRSTGNYEQYF. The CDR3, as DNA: TGTGCCAGCAGCTTACGGTCCACAGGGAACTACGAGCAGTACTTC.

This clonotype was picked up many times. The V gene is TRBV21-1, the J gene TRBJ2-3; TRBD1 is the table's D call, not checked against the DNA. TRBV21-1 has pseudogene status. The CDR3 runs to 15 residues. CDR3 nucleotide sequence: TGTGCCAGCAGCGGACAGGGTGTTGGCACAGATACGCAGTATTTT. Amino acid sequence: CASSGQGVGTDTQYF.

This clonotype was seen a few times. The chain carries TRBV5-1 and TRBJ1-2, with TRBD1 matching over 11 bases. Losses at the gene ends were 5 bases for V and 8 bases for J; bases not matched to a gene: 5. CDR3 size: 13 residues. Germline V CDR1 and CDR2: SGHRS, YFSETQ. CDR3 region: CASRDRGREGYTF. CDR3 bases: TGCGCCAGCAGGGACAGGGGGCGCGAAGGCTACACCTTC. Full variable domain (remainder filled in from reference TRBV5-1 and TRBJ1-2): KAGVTQTPRYLIKTRGQQVTLSCSPISGHRSVSWYQQTPGQGLQFLFEYFSETQRNKGNFPGRFSGRQFSNSRSEMNVSTLELGDSALYLCASRDRGREGYTFGSGTRLTVV.

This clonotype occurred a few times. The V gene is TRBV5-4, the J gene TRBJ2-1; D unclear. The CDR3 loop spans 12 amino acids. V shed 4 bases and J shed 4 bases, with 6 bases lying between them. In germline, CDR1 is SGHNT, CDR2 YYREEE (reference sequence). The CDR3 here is CASSTEYNEQFF. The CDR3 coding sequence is TGTGCCAGCAGCACGGAATACAATGAGCAGTTCTTC.

The CDR3 bases are TGTGCCAGCAGTCGGCTGCGAACAGGGGGCAGCAATCAGCCCCAGCATTTT. Amino acids: CASSRLRTGGSNQPQHF. This chain uses TRBV6-2 or TRBV6-3 with TRBJ1-5; 9 positions agree with TRBD1. V shed 5 bases, J shed 1 base, and the junction held 9 bases outside the gene matches. This CDR3 is built from 17 residues. Per germline, CDR1 MNHEY and CDR2 SVGEGT.

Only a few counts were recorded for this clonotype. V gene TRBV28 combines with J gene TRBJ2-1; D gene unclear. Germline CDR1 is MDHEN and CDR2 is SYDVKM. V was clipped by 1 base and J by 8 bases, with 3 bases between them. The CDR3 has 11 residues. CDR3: CASSLYYEQFF. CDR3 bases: TGTGCCAGCAGTTTATACTATGAGCAGTTCTTC. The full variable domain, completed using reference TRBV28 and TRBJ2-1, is DVKVTQSSRYLVKRTGEKVFLECVQDMDHENMFWYRQDPGLGLRLIYFSYDVKMKEKGDIPEGYSVSREKKERFSLILESASTNQTSMYLCASSLYYEQFFGPGTRLTVL.

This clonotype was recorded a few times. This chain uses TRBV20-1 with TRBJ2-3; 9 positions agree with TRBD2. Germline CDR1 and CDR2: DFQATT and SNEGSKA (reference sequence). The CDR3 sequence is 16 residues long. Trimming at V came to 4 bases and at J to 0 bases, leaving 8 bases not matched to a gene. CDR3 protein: CSAKALAGRSTDTQYF. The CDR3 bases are TGCAGTGCTAAGGCCCTAGCGGGGAGAAGCACAGATACGCAGTATTTT.

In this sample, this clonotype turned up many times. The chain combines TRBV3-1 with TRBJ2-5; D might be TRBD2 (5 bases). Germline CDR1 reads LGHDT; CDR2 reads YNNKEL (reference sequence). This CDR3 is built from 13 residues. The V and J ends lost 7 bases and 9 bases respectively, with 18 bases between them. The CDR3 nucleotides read TGTGCCAGCAAGCCTGGACTGGATAGGGCCCAGTACTTC. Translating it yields CASKPGLDRAQYF.

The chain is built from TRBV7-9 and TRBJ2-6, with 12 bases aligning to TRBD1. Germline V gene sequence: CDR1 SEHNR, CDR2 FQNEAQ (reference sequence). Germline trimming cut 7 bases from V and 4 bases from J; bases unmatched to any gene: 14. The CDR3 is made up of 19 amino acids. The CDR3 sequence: CASIGLAGQGAQGANVLTF. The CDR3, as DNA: TGTGCCAGCATCGGATTAGCGGGACAGGGGGCGCAAGGGGCCAACGTCCTGACTTTC.